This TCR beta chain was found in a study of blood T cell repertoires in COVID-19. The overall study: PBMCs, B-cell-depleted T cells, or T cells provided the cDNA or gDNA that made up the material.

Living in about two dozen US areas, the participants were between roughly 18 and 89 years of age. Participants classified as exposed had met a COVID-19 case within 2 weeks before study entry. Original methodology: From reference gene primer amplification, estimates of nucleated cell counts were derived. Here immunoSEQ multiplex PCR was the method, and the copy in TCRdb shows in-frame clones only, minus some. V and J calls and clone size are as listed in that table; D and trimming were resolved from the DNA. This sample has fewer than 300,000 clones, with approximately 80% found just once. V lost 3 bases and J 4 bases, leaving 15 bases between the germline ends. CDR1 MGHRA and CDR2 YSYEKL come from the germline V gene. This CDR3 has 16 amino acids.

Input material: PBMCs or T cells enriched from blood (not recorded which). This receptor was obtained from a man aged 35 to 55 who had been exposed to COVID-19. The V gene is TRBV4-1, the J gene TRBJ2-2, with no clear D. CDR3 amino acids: CASSQEFSLGTGELFF. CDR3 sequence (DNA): TGCGCCAGCAGCCAGGAGTTTTCCCTGGGCACCGGGGAGCTGTTTTTT.